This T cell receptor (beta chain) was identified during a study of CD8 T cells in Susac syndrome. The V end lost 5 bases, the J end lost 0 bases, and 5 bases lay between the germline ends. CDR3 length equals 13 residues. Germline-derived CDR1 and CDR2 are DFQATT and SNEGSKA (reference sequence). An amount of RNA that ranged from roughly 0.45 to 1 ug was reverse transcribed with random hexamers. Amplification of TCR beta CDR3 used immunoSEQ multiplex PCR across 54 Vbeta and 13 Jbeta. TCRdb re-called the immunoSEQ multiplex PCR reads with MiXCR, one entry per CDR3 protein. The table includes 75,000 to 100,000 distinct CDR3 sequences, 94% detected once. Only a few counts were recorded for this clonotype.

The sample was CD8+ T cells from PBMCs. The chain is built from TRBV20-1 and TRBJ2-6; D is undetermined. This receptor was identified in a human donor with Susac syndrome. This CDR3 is CSAVNSGANVLTF. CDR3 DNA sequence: TGCAGTGCTGTGAACTCTGGGGCCAACGTCCTGACTTTC.